This T cell receptor (beta chain) appears in the sequencing data of a study of tumor and adjacent non-tumor tissue in lung cancer. Study at large: The patients, 10 men and five or six women, were roughly 30 to 76 with stage I to III disease. Some 4.2 million productive TCRbeta reads were obtained per sample on average. Study results and limitations: Normal lung showed higher cumulative top 100 clone frequency than tumor. Patients with more diverse tumor TCRs had worse survival.

This sample's RNA came from whole unsorted tissue. The CDR3 is 14 amino acids. The ends were cut back, 4 bases at V and 1 base at J, with 13 bases in the middle. Per germline, CDR1 DFQATT and CDR2 SNEGSKA (reference sequence). This clonotype was seen at least ten times. Antigen: not known. Three rounds of nested PCR, following a modified ARM-PCR protocol, produced the TCRbeta library. TCRdb re-called the multiplex PCR reads through MiXCR, storing one row per CDR3 protein. The data show 100,000 to 150,000 distinct CDR3 sequences, over 65% seen once. This receptor was taken from a man younger than 45 with non-small cell lung cancer. The chain recombines TRBV20-1 with TRBJ2-5; D possibly corresponds to TRBD2 (5 bases). The source material was lung tumor tissue. This CDR3 is CSATDRRPQETQYF. The CDR3 coding sequence is TGCAGTGCTACCGATCGGAGGCCCCAAGAGACCCAGTACTTC.